This is a list of T cell receptor beta chains from one sample in a study of cytomegalovirus exposure and HLA in healthy donors. Sequencing was performed with immunoSEQ multiplex PCR; in TCRdb, only in-frame clones are kept and a portion is missing. The repertoire holds around 150,000 clones, with roughly 72% as singletons. Source material: PBMCs. The receptors come from a man aged 35-49 years in good health and CMV-seronegative. Both conserved end residues are part of each CDR3. A D gene is named only where the DNA matches it firmly. Some rows mark clone size as missing; the rest say once, few, many or name a class of expanded clone.

V	J	size	D	CDR3	DNA
TRBV2	TRBJ2-3	NA	NA	CASRGGSTDTQYF	TGTGCCAGCAGGGGGGGATCCACAGATACGCAGTATTTT
TRBV6-1	TRBJ1-5	NA	TRBD1	CASLQTGDGQPQHF	TGTGCCAGCCTCCAGACAGGGGATGGTCAGCCCCAGCATTTT
TRBV30	TRBJ2-5	NA	NA	CAWSVQETQYF	TGTGCCTGGAGCGTGCAAGAGACCCAGTACTTC
TRBV9	TRBJ2-5	once	NA	CASSVETSQETQYF	TGTGCCAGCAGCGTAGAAACCAGCCAAGAGACCCAGTACTTC
TRBV4-1	TRBJ2-7	once	TRBD2	CASSHSAGGPHEQYF	TGCGCCAGCAGCCATTCAGCGGGGGGGCCCCACGAGCAGTACTTC
TRBV6-4	TRBJ2-1	NA	NA	CASSDTSGYNEQFF	TGTGCCAGCAGTGACACCAGCGGGTACAATGAGCAGTTCTTC
TRBV19	TRBJ1-4	NA	TRBD1	CASSLGQVEKLFF	TGTGCCAGTAGCCTGGGACAGGTCGAAAAACTGTTTTTT
TRBV6-6	TRBJ1-2	NA	TRBD1	CASTEAGGDGYTF	TGTGCCAGCACCGAGGCAGGGGGCGATGGCTACACCTTC
TRBV6-6	TRBJ2-5	NA	NA	CASSYSGRTPEETQYF	TGTGCCAGCAGTTACTCGGGCAGAACACCCGAAGAGACCCAGTACTTC
TRBV7-9	TRBJ1-1	NA	NA	CASSPTNALGNTEAFF	TGTGCCAGCAGCCCTACTAATGCATTAGGAAACACTGAAGCTTTCTTT
TRBV4-3	TRBJ2-1	NA	TRBD2	CASSLTSGSYNEQFF	TGCGCCAGCAGCCTGACTAGCGGGAGTTACAATGAGCAGTTCTTC
TRBV11-2	TRBJ1-1	few	TRBD1	CASSYTGVGGTEAFF	TGTGCCAGCAGTTATACAGGGGTCGGTGGGACTGAAGCTTTCTTT
TRBV5-7	TRBJ2-3	NA	TRBD1	CASSTGTGGVWDTQYF	TGTGCCAGCAGCACGGGGACAGGGGGCGTGTGGGATACGCAGTATTTT
TRBV9	TRBJ1-1	NA	NA	CASSAEQGVDTEAFF	TGTGCCAGCAGCGCGGAACAGGGAGTGGACACTGAAGCTTTCTTT
TRBV27	TRBJ1-5	NA	TRBD1	CASSSQGYQPQHF	TGTGCCAGCAGTTCACAGGGGTATCAGCCCCAGCATTTT
TRBV23-1	TRBJ1-4	NA	TRBD1	CASSRRDRRKQGGDEKLFF	TGCGCCAGCAGCCGTAGGGACAGGCGGAAACAGGGGGGTGATGAAAAACTGTTTTTT
TRBV30	TRBJ2-4	NA	NA	CAWKRALKNIQYF	TGTGCCTGGAAGAGGGCCCTAAAAAACATTCAGTACTTC
TRBV6-1	TRBJ2-2	few	TRBD1	CASNDRGRFPGELFF	TGTGCCAGCAACGACAGGGGGCGCTTCCCCGGGGAGCTGTTTTTT
TRBV28	TRBJ2-7	NA	NA	CASSWGIARSSYEQYF	TGTGCCAGCAGTTGGGGAATAGCGAGGAGCTCCTACGAGCAGTACTTC
TRBV4-3	TRBJ2-3	few	NA	CASSGQISTDTQYF	TGCGCCAGCAGCGGGCAGATTAGCACAGATACGCAGTATTTT
TRBV2	TRBJ2-1	few	TRBD2	CASTRLAGAQGEQFF	TGTGCCAGCACTCGATTAGCGGGAGCTCAGGGGGAGCAGTTCTTC
TRBV7-8	TRBJ2-7	NA	TRBD2	CASSLSPGLAGFSYEQYF	TGTGCCAGCAGCTTGTCGCCGGGACTAGCGGGCTTCTCCTACGAGCAGTACTTC
TRBV5-1	TRBJ2-5	few	NA	CASSLEGDPTETQYF	TGCGCCAGCAGCTTGGAGGGGGACCCCACAGAGACCCAGTACTTC
TRBV11-2	TRBJ1-2	NA	TRBD1	CASSPGQGRRYGYTF	TGTGCCAGCAGCCCCGGACAGGGGCGGCGCTATGGCTACACCTTC
TRBV21-1	TRBJ2-3	NA	NA	CASSIPSWGAATDTQYF	TGTGCCAGCAGCATCCCGAGTTGGGGAGCGGCCACAGATACGCAGTATTTT
TRBV5-4	TRBJ2-5	NA	NA	CASSLTGKETQYF	TGTGCCAGCAGCTTGACAGGGAAAGAGACCCAGTACTTC